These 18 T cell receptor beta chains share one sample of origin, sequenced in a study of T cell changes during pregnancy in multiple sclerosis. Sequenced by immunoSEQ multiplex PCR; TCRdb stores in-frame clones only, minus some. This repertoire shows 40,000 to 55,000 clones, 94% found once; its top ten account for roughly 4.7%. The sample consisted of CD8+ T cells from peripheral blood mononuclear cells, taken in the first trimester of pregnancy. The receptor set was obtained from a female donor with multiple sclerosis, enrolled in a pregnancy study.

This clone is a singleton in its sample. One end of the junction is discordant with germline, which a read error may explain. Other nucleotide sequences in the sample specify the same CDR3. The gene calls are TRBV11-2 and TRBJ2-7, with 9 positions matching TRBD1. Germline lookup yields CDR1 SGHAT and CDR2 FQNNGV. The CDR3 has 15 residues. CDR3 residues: CASSLRDRVSYEQYF. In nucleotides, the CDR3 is TGTGCCAGCAGCTTACGGGACAGGGTTTCCTACGAACAGTACTTC.

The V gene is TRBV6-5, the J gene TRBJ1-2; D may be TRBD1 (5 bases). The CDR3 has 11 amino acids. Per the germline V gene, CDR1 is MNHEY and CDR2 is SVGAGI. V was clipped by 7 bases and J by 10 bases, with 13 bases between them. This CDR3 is CASTSDGHYTF. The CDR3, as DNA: TGTGCCAGCACCTCGGACGGACACTACACCTTC.

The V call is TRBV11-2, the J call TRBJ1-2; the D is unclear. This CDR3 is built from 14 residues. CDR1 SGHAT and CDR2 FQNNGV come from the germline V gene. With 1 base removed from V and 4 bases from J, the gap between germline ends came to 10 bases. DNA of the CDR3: TGTGCCAGCAGCTTAGGCACCGGAGCCTATGGCTACACCTTC. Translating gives CASSLGTGAYGYTF.

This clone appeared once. The CDR3 bases are TGTGCCAGCAGCTTGGGCAGGGGAGATACGCAGTATTTT. Its protein product is CASSLGRGDTQYF. The rearrangement links TRBV11-2 to TRBJ2-3, with a tentative D call TRBD1 (6 bases). The CDR3 spans 13 residues. V was trimmed by 3 bases and J by 5 bases, leaving 9 bases between them. Germline CDR1 SGHAT, CDR2 FQNNGV. The full variable domain, with the rest looked up from reference TRBV11-2 and TRBJ2-3, is EAGVAQSPRYKIIEKRQSVAFWCNPISGHATLYWYQQILGQGPKLLIQFQNNGVVDDSQLPKDRFSAERLKGVDSTLKIQPAKLEDSAVYLCASSLGRGDTQYFGPGTRLTVL.

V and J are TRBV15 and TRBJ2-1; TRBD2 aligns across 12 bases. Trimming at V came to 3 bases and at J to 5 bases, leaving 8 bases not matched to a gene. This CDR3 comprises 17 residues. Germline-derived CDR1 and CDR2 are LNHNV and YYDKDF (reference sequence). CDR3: CATSSSSTSGSHNEQFF. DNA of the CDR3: TGTGCCACCAGCAGTTCCTCGACTAGCGGGAGTCACAATGAGCAGTTCTTC. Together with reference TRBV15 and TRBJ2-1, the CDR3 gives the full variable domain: DAMVIQNPRYQVTQFGKPVTLSCSQTLNHNVMYWYQQKSSQAPKLLFHYYDKDFNNEADTPDNFQSRRPNTSFCFLDIRSPGLGDTAMYLCATSSSSTSGSHNEQFFGPGTRLTVL.

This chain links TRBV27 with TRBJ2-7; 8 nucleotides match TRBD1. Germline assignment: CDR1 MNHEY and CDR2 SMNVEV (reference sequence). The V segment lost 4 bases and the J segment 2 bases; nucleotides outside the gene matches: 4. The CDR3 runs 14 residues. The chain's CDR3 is CASSSDRGPYEQYF. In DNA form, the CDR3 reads TGTGCCAGCAGTTCCGACAGGGGCCCCTACGAGCAGTACTTC.

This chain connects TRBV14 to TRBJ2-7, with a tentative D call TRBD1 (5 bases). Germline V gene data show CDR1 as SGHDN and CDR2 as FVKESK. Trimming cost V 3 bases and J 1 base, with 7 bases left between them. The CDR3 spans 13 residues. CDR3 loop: CASSQYRSYEQYF. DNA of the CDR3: TGTGCCAGCAGCCAGTACAGGTCCTACGAGCAGTACTTC.

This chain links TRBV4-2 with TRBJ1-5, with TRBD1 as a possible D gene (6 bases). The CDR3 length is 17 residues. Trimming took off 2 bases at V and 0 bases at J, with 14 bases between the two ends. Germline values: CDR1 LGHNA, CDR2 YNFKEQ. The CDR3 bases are TGTGCCAGCAGCCAAATCCAAGGGGGGGGTAGCAATCAGCCCCAGCATTTT. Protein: CASSQIQGGGSNQPQHF.

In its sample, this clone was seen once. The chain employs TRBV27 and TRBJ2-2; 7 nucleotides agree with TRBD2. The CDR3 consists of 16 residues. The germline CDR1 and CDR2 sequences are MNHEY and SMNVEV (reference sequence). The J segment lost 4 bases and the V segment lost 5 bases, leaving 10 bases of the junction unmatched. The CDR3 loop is CASSPTGSGFTGELFF. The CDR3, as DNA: TGTGCCAGCAGTCCGACCGGTAGCGGGTTCACCGGGGAGCTGTTTTTT.

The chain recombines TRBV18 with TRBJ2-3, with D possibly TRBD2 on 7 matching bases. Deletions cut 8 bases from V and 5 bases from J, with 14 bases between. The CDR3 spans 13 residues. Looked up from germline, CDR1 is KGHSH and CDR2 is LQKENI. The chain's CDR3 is CASHRGAGDTQYF. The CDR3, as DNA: TGTGCCAGCCACCGGGGGGCTGGAGATACGCAGTATTTT.

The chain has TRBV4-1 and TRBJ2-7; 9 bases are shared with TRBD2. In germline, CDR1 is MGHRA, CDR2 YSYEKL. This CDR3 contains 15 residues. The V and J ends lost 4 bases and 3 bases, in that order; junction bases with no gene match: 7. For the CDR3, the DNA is TGCGCCAGCAGCCGAGTAGCGGGAGAAGTCTACGAGCAGTACTTC. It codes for CASSRVAGEVYEQYF.

The DNA of the CDR3 is TGTGCCAGCAGCTTCAACCTAGAGCAGTTCTTC. It codes for CASSFNLEQFF. The chain has TRBV5-5 and TRBJ2-1, with unresolved D. Germline assignment: CDR1 SGHKS and CDR2 YYEKEE (reference sequence). This CDR3 region has 11 residues. V lost 2 bases to trimming and J lost 10 bases, with 7 bases between them. Combining the CDR3 with reference TRBV5-5 and TRBJ2-1 gives the whole variable domain DAGVTQSPTHLIKTRGQQVTLRCSPISGHKSVSWYQQVLGQGPQFIFQYYEKEERGRGNFPDRFSARQFPNYSSELNVNALLLGDSALYLCASSFNLEQFFGPGTRLTVL.

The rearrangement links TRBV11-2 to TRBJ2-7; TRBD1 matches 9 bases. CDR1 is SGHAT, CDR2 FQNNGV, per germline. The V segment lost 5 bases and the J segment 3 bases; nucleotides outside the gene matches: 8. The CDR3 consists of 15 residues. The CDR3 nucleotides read TGTGCCAGCAGCCCGAGCCGGGACAGGGACTACGAGCAGTACTTC. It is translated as CASSPSRDRDYEQYF. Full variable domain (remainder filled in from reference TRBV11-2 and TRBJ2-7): EAGVAQSPRYKIIEKRQSVAFWCNPISGHATLYWYQQILGQGPKLLIQFQNNGVVDDSQLPKDRFSAERLKGVDSTLKIQPAKLEDSAVYLCASSPSRDRDYEQYFGPGTRLTVT.

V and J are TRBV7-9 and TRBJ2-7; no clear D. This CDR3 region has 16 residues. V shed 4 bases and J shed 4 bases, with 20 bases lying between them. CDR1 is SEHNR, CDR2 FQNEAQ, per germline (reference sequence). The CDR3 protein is CASSSLTSPTGYEQYF. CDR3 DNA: TGTGCCAGCAGCTCCCTTACTTCGCCGACTGGGTACGAGCAGTACTTC.

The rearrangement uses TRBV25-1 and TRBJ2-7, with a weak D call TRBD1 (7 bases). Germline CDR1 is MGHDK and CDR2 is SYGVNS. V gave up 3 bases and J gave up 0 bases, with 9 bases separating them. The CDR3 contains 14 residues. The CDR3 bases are TGTGCCAGCAGTGATCAGGGGGGCTCCTACGAGCAGTACTTC. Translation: CASSDQGGSYEQYF.

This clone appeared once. Written as DNA, the CDR3 is TGTGCCAGCAGCCAAGGGACAGGGAATCCTAAAAACATTCAGTACTTC. It yields the protein CASSQGTGNPKNIQYF. V and J are TRBV7-9 and TRBJ2-4, with 9 bases matching TRBD1. CDR3 length: 16 amino acids. Germline CDR1 is SEHNR and CDR2 is FQNEAQ (reference sequence). Losses at the gene ends were 5 bases for V and 4 bases for J; bases not matched to a gene: 9.

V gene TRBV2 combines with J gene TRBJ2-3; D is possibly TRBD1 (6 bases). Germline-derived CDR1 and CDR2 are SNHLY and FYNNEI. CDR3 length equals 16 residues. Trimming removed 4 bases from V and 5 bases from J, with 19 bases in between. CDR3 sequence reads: CASSGERDTAIDTQYF. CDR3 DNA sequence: TGTGCCAGCAGTGGGGAGAGGGACACTGCAATAGATACGCAGTATTTT.

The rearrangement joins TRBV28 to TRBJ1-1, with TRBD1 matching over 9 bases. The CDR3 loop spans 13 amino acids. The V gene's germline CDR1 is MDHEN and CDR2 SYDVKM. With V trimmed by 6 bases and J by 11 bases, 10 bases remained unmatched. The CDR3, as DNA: TGTGCCAGCAGGAGGACAGGGGATCAAAGGGCTTTCTTT. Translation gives CASRRTGDQRAFF. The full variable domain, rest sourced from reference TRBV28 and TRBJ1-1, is DVKVTQSSRYLVKRTGEKVFLECVQDMDHENMFWYRQDPGLGLRLIYFSYDVKMKEKGDIPEGYSVSREKKERFSLILESASTNQTSMYLCASRRTGDQRAFFGQGTRLTVV.